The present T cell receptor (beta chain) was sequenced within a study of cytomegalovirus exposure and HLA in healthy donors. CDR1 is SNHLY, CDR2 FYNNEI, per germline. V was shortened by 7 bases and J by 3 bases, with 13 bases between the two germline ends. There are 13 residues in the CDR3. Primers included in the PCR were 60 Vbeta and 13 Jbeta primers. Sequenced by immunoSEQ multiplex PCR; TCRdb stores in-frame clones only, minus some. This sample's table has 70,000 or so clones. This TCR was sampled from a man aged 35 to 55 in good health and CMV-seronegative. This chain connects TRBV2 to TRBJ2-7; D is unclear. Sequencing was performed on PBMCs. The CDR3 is CASTPDMYYEQYF. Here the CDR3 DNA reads TGTGCCAGCACCCCTGACATGTACTACGAGCAGTACTTC.